This is a list of T cell receptor beta chains from one sample in a study of blood T cell repertoires in COVID-19. Produced via immunoSEQ multiplex PCR; TCRdb's table is partial and in-frame only. The sample includes around 14,000 clones, approximately 87% of them seen just once. Specimen: peripheral blood. The receptors here all came from a human donor in a cohort sampled during active COVID-19. CDR3s include the opening cysteine and the closing phenylalanine or tryptophan. Each record gives: D gene, V gene, clone size, J gene, CDR3 DNA, CDR3 protein. The D gene is left open where the match is weak. A row's size may be missing; if present it is once, few, many or a size class.

D gene: .; V gene: TRBV6-6; clone size: once; J gene: TRBJ2-3; CDR3 DNA: TGTGCCAGCAGTTACGGGGCTAGCACAGATACGCAGTATTTT; CDR3 protein: CASSYGASTDTQYF
D gene: .; V gene: TRBV24-1; clone size: .; J gene: TRBJ1-1; CDR3 DNA: TGTGCCACCAGTGGTGGGGGGGAAGGGGACACTGAAGCTTTCTTT; CDR3 protein: CATSGGGEGDTEAFF
D gene: TRBD1; V gene: TRBV29-1; clone size: .; J gene: TRBJ1-2; CDR3 DNA: TGCAGCGCTGGAGACAGGGGCTATGGCTACACCTTC; CDR3 protein: CSAGDRGYGYTF
D gene: .; V gene: TRBV9; clone size: .; J gene: TRBJ2-5; CDR3 DNA: TGTGCCAGCAGCGTAGTTGGCGAGACCCAGTACTTC; CDR3 protein: CASSVVGETQYF
D gene: .; V gene: TRBV18; clone size: .; J gene: TRBJ2-1; CDR3 DNA: TGTGCCAGCTCACCACCCTTAGACGCAAGGGGTGAGCAGTTCTTC; CDR3 protein: CASSPPLDARGEQFF
D gene: TRBD1; V gene: TRBV15; clone size: .; J gene: TRBJ2-2; CDR3 DNA: TGTGCCACCAGCAGAGCAGGGGGGAACACCGGGGAGCTGTTTTTT; CDR3 protein: CATSRAGGNTGELFF
D gene: .; V gene: TRBV19; clone size: .; J gene: TRBJ1-3; CDR3 DNA: TGTGCCAGTACCCGGGACACCATATATTTT; CDR3 protein: CASTRDTIYF
D gene: TRBD1; V gene: TRBV27; clone size: .; J gene: TRBJ1-4; CDR3 DNA: TGTGCCAGCAGTTCCGGCCAACAGGGGGCACGAGAAAAACTGTTTTTT; CDR3 protein: CASSSGQQGAREKLFF
D gene: .; V gene: TRBV19; clone size: .; J gene: TRBJ2-7; CDR3 DNA: TGTGCCAGTATGAACAATGGGTGGGCTGAAGACGAGCAGTACTTC; CDR3 protein: CASMNNGWAEDEQYF
D gene: TRBD2; V gene: TRBV7-9; clone size: .; J gene: TRBJ2-5; CDR3 DNA: TGTGCCAGCAGCTTAGCGCGGGGGTTCGGAGAGACCCAGTACTTC; CDR3 protein: CASSLARGFGETQYF
D gene: .; V gene: TRBV28; clone size: .; J gene: TRBJ2-3; CDR3 DNA: TGTGCCAGCAACACCTACGGAGTGAGTAACCGCACAGATACGCAGTATTTT; CDR3 protein: CASNTYGVSNRTDTQYF
D gene: .; V gene: TRBV7-9; clone size: .; J gene: TRBJ1-2; CDR3 DNA: TGTGCCAGCAGCTACGGGGGGGATGGCTATGGCTACACCTTC; CDR3 protein: CASSYGGDGYGYTF
D gene: .; V gene: TRBV30; clone size: few; J gene: TRBJ1-2; CDR3 DNA: TGTGCCTGGAGTGTACCAGGGGATGGCTATGGCTACACCTTC; CDR3 protein: CAWSVPGDGYGYTF
D gene: .; V gene: TRBV5-4; clone size: once; J gene: TRBJ2-1; CDR3 DNA: TGTGCCAGCAGCTTGTTGGGAGAGGAAACCTACAATGAGCAGTTCTTC; CDR3 protein: CASSLLGEETYNEQFF
D gene: TRBD1; V gene: TRBV23-1; clone size: few; J gene: TRBJ1-5; CDR3 DNA: TGCGCCAGCAGTCCCCCGACAGGGAGCAATCAGCCCCAGCATTTT; CDR3 protein: CASSPPTGSNQPQHF
D gene: TRBD2; V gene: TRBV2; clone size: few; J gene: TRBJ2-3; CDR3 DNA: TGTGCCAGCAGTGAATTCGGACTAGGTCGGTATTTT; CDR3 protein: CASSEFGLGRYF
D gene: TRBD1; V gene: TRBV19; clone size: .; J gene: TRBJ2-5; CDR3 DNA: TGTGCCAGTAGGCTCGGACAGGGGGGAGAGACCCAGTACTTC; CDR3 protein: CASRLGQGGETQYF
D gene: TRBD2; V gene: TRBV27; clone size: once; J gene: TRBJ2-7; CDR3 DNA: TGTGCCAGCAGTTTAAGCGGACTAGAATCCTACGAGCAGTACTTC; CDR3 protein: CASSLSGLESYEQYF
D gene: .; V gene: TRBV7-9; clone size: .; J gene: TRBJ2-1; CDR3 DNA: TGTGCCAGCAGCAATACTGGGGGACTGAACAATGAGCAGTTCTTC; CDR3 protein: CASSNTGGLNNEQFF
D gene: .; V gene: TRBV6-5; clone size: few; J gene: TRBJ1-2; CDR3 DNA: TGTGCCAGCAGTTACGCGGAATACGGCTACACCTTC; CDR3 protein: CASSYAEYGYTF
D gene: TRBD2; V gene: TRBV11-3; clone size: once; J gene: TRBJ2-2; CDR3 DNA: TGTGCCAGCACATCGACTAGCGGGAGCCGGAACACCGGGGAGCTGTTTTTT; CDR3 protein: CASTSTSGSRNTGELFF
D gene: .; V gene: TRBV12-3/TRBV12-4; clone size: .; J gene: TRBJ1-5; CDR3 DNA: TGTGCCAGCAGGCGACAGGACAATCAGCCCCAGCATTTT; CDR3 protein: CASRRQDNQPQHF
D gene: .; V gene: TRBV30; clone size: .; J gene: TRBJ1-2; CDR3 DNA: TGTGCCTGGAGTGTATTAGCAGGGTGGGGATATGGCTACACCTTC; CDR3 protein: CAWSVLAGWGYGYTF
D gene: .; V gene: TRBV12-2; clone size: .; J gene: TRBJ2-2; CDR3 DNA: TGTGCAAGTCGCCCCGGGACTAGCGGGAGTAGCGGGGAGCTGTTTTTT; CDR3 protein: CASRPGTSGSSGELFF
D gene: TRBD1; V gene: TRBV30; clone size: .; J gene: TRBJ1-2; CDR3 DNA: TGTGCCTGGACCAAGGGACAGTCGTCTGGCTATGGCTACACCTTC; CDR3 protein: CAWTKGQSSGYGYTF
D gene: TRBD1; V gene: TRBV29-1; clone size: .; J gene: TRBJ1-1; CDR3 DNA: TGCAGCGTGCTGGGACAGTCGAACACTGAAGCTTTCTTT; CDR3 protein: CSVLGQSNTEAFF
D gene: .; V gene: TRBV28; clone size: .; J gene: TRBJ2-2; CDR3 DNA: TGTGCCAGCAAAACACAGGGCGTAGGCTCCGGGGAGCTGTTTTTT; CDR3 protein: CASKTQGVGSGELFF
D gene: TRBD2; V gene: TRBV7-2; clone size: .; J gene: TRBJ2-1; CDR3 DNA: TGTGCCAGCAGCTTAGGGCCTAGCGGTTACAATGAGCAGTTCTTC; CDR3 protein: CASSLGPSGYNEQFF
D gene: .; V gene: TRBV28; clone size: .; J gene: TRBJ2-2; CDR3 DNA: TGTGCCAGCAGTCTAGCTTTGGGGGCGGGAGACACCGGGGAGCTGTTTTTT; CDR3 protein: CASSLALGAGDTGELFF
D gene: TRBD1; V gene: TRBV3-1/TRBV3-2; clone size: .; J gene: TRBJ2-3; CDR3 DNA: TGTGCCAGCAGCCAAGAGGCCTGGACAGGGCGGACAGATACGCAGTATTTT; CDR3 protein: CASSQEAWTGRTDTQYF
D gene: TRBD1; V gene: TRBV5-6; clone size: .; J gene: TRBJ2-7; CDR3 DNA: TGTGCCAGCAGCTGGACAGGGGGCGCGTTCTATGAGCAGTACTTC; CDR3 protein: CASSWTGGAFYEQYF
D gene: .; V gene: TRBV7-7; clone size: .; J gene: TRBJ2-1; CDR3 DNA: TGTGCCAGCAGCCCTCAGTGGGACAACAATGAGCAGTTCTTC; CDR3 protein: CASSPQWDNNEQFF
D gene: .; V gene: TRBV3-1/TRBV3-2; clone size: .; J gene: TRBJ1-4; CDR3 DNA: TGTGCCAGCAGCCAACAGGGGTGGGGCGGTGGTGAAAAACTGTTTTTT; CDR3 protein: CASSQQGWGGGEKLFF
D gene: TRBD2; V gene: TRBV5-6; clone size: .; J gene: TRBJ2-1; CDR3 DNA: TGTGCCAGCAGCTTGGTGGGCGGCGGGAGTCGACACTACAATGAGCAGTTCTTC; CDR3 protein: CASSLVGGGSRHYNEQFF
D gene: .; V gene: TRBV6-5; clone size: .; J gene: TRBJ1-1; CDR3 DNA: TGTGCCAGCAGGGGAGGAATGAACACTGAAGCTTTCTTT; CDR3 protein: CASRGGMNTEAFF
D gene: TRBD1; V gene: TRBV10-2; clone size: .; J gene: TRBJ2-1; CDR3 DNA: TGCGCCAGCAGCGCAGGGGGTGAGCAGTTCTTC; CDR3 protein: CASSAGGEQFF
D gene: TRBD1; V gene: TRBV5-5; clone size: .; J gene: TRBJ2-7; CDR3 DNA: TGTGCCAGCCAGGACAGGGCAGGCGAGCAGTACTTC; CDR3 protein: CASQDRAGEQYF
D gene: TRBD1; V gene: TRBV10-3; clone size: .; J gene: TRBJ2-7; CDR3 DNA: TGTGCCATCAGTGGGGACAGGGAAGGCGAGCAGTACTTC; CDR3 protein: CAISGDREGEQYF
D gene: TRBD2; V gene: TRBV2; clone size: .; J gene: TRBJ2-1; CDR3 DNA: TGTGCCACCATGACTAGCGGGGGCAATGAGCAGTTCTTC; CDR3 protein: CATMTSGGNEQFF
D gene: TRBD1; V gene: TRBV4-1; clone size: .; J gene: TRBJ1-2; CDR3 DNA: TGCGCCAGCAGCCAATCTACAGGGGGGGGCTACACCTTC; CDR3 protein: CASSQSTGGGYTF
D gene: TRBD2; V gene: TRBV9; clone size: .; J gene: TRBJ2-7; CDR3 DNA: TGTGCCAGCAGCGAATTACCTACTAGCGGGAGCTCCTACGAGCAGTACTTC; CDR3 protein: CASSELPTSGSSYEQYF
D gene: TRBD1; V gene: TRBV18; clone size: .; J gene: TRBJ1-4; CDR3 DNA: TGTGCCAGCTCACCACCTGGACAGGGGGCCTATTTTGAAAAACTGTTTTTT; CDR3 protein: CASSPPGQGAYFEKLFF
D gene: .; V gene: TRBV18; clone size: .; J gene: TRBJ1-5; CDR3 DNA: TGTGCCAGCTCCCAAACCGGGAGTCGAGATCAGCCCCAGCATTTT; CDR3 protein: CASSQTGSRDQPQHF
D gene: TRBD1; V gene: TRBV7-2; clone size: .; J gene: TRBJ1-2; CDR3 DNA: TGTGCCAGCAGCTTCGACAGGGGGGGAGGCTATGGCTACACCTTC; CDR3 protein: CASSFDRGGGYGYTF
D gene: .; V gene: TRBV5-1; clone size: few; J gene: TRBJ1-5; CDR3 DNA: TGCGCCAGTACCCGAGGGAACCCCCTGCCCCAGCATTTT; CDR3 protein: CASTRGNPLPQHF
D gene: .; V gene: TRBV6-5; clone size: once; J gene: TRBJ1-2; CDR3 DNA: TGTGCCAGTACCACGGGGGGCGAAAACTATGGCTACACCTTC; CDR3 protein: CASTTGGENYGYTF